The rows below give T cell receptor beta chains drawn from one sample of a study of T cell responses to AZD1222 COVID-19 vaccine. Sequencing used immunoSEQ multiplex PCR; TCRdb keeps in-frame clones, though not all of them. The sample contains some 190,000 clones, 85% to 90% of which appear only once. Here the sequenced sample was peripheral blood, taken on day 0 of AZD1222 vaccination. All receptors derive from an adult in good health. The CDR3 runs from the conserved cysteine through the conserved F or W. A D gene is named only where the DNA matches it firmly. Clone size is given for some rows only: seen once, a few or many times, or a class if the clone is expanded.

V gene	J gene	D gene	clone size	CDR3 DNA	CDR3 protein
TRBV29-1	TRBJ1-2	NA	NA	TGCAGCGGTGCGGGAGGGACCAACTATGGCTACACCTTC	CSGAGGTNYGYTF
TRBV10-3	TRBJ1-1	NA	NA	TGTGCCATCAGTGATACGGGGGGGCTGGGTACCGAACGTACTGAAGCTTTCTTT	CAISDTGGLGTERTEAFF
TRBV6-5	TRBJ1-1	NA	once	TGTGCCAGCAGTCCCATCCCGAACGCTGAAGCTTTCTTT	CASSPIPNAEAFF
TRBV20-1	TRBJ2-4	NA	NA	TGCAGTGCTAGGGCCAAAAACATTCAGTACTTC	CSARAKNIQYF
TRBV9	TRBJ2-7	TRBD2	once	TGTGCCAGCAGCCGGGGGACTAGCGGGGGGCCCAGCTCCTACGAGCAGTACTTC	CASSRGTSGGPSSYEQYF
TRBV2	TRBJ2-1	NA	NA	TGTGCCAGCAGTGCAGAGGCCCTGGGCCGGTTCTTC	CASSAEALGRFF
TRBV19	TRBJ1-5	NA	NA	TGTGCCAGTAGGGTACAGGGCCTGAATCAGCCCCAGCATTTT	CASRVQGLNQPQHF
TRBV27	TRBJ1-4	NA	NA	TGTGCCAGCAGTTTATCGGTCGCGGGGGGAAAACTGTTTTTT	CASSLSVAGGKLFF
TRBV5-4	TRBJ1-4	NA	NA	TGTGCCAGCAGCTCGTCCATGGGGGGCGCGCCGGAAAAACTGTTTTTT	CASSSSMGGAPEKLFF
TRBV1	TRBJ2-7	NA	NA	TGCACCAGCAGCCACGATCACCAGGGCGGGGGGTTCGAGCAGTACTTC	CTSSHDHQGGGFEQYF
TRBV24-1	TRBJ2-3	NA	NA	TGTGCCACCCGGGGGACCTCCACAGATACGCAGTATTTT	CATRGTSTDTQYF
TRBV30	TRBJ1-5	NA	NA	TGTGCCTGGGCCCTGGGGGCCTCGGGGCACCAGCCCCAGCATTTT	CAWALGASGHQPQHF
TRBV24-1	TRBJ1-5	NA	once	TGTGCCACCAGTGACCGACAGGCGGGCAATCAGCCCCAGCATTTT	CATSDRQAGNQPQHF
TRBV28	TRBJ1-2	NA	NA	TGTGCCAGCAGCTCGCAAGGGGTTGGCTACACCTTC	CASSSQGVGYTF
TRBV24-1	TRBJ2-2	NA	NA	TGTGCCACCAGTGAGTTTCGGGACACCGGGGAGCTGTTTTTT	CATSEFRDTGELFF
TRBV14	TRBJ2-5	NA	NA	TGTGCCAGCAGCCAAGCCGGGGCGACCCAGTACTTC	CASSQAGATQYF
TRBV4-3	TRBJ2-2	NA	NA	TGCGCCAGCAGCCAAGGGGTTCGACGCACCGGGGAGCTGTTTTTT	CASSQGVRRTGELFF
TRBV10-1	TRBJ1-1	TRBD1	NA	TGCGCCAGCAGTGAGAGGGTACAGGGGGCAGGGGAAACTGAAGCTTTCTTT	CASSERVQGAGETEAFF
TRBV4-3	TRBJ1-2	NA	NA	TGCGCCAGCAGCCAAGTTCTAGGAGTTGGCTACACCTTC	CASSQVLGVGYTF
TRBV19	TRBJ1-2	TRBD1	NA	TGTGCCAGTAATCCGGGACAGGGAAACTATGGCTACACCTTC	CASNPGQGNYGYTF
TRBV27	TRBJ2-1	NA	few	TGTGCCAGCAGTCAGGGCGTCAGAATCTCCTACAATGAGCAGTTCTTC	CASSQGVRISYNEQFF
TRBV28	TRBJ1-5	TRBD1	NA	TGTGCCAGCAGTTGGGACAGGGAGGATCAGCCCCAGCATTTT	CASSWDREDQPQHF
TRBV4-3	TRBJ2-2	TRBD2	NA	TGCGCCAGCGGTAGCGGGCCTTACACCGGGGAGCTGTTTTTT	CASGSGPYTGELFF